This TCR beta chain was identified in a study of OX40 agonist ivuxolimab in advanced cancers. Using immunoSEQ multiplex PCR, the repertoire was profiled, and TCRdb retains in-frame clones only, with some absent. Counted here are 8,500 to 13,000 clones, 75% to 80% occurring once; the ten biggest clones make up roughly a fifth. The junction had 6 bases not matched to a gene; V was cut back by 4 bases and J by 7 bases. The V gene's germline CDR1 is MGHRA and CDR2 YSYEKL. This CDR3 has 13 amino acids. The sample was CD4+ or CD8+ T cells sorted from blood, taken in a trial of the OX40 agonist ivuxolimab. This chain joins TRBV4-1 and TRBJ2-7; 8 bases map to TRBD1. The clonotype was recovered from an adult with an advanced solid tumor such as melanoma, head and neck, liver or kidney cancer. The CDR3 nucleotides are TGCGCCAGCAGCCCTGGACAGGGAAAAGAGCAGTACTTC. As protein: CASSPGQGKEQYF.